This TCR beta chain was sequenced for a study of Graves' ophthalmopathy and Graves' hyperthyroidism (dated by TCRdb to 2017 to 2018). Turning to the overall study: Stable hyperthyroidism was defined as no progression to ophthalmopathy within 18 months of follow-up. In six hyperthyroidism patients, T-cell repertoires of thyroid tissue and blood were compared. To explore V-J signatures distinguishing ophthalmopathy from hyperthyroidism, a discovery set of around 100 patients (fewer than 45 ophthalmopathy, 55 to 60 stable hyperthyroidism) was enrolled. In total, 135 blood samples were TCR-sequenced: fewer than 50 ophthalmopathy, some 72 hyperthyroidism and 17 hyperthyroidism-to-ophthalmopathy patients. Once sampling was done, hyperthyroidism patients were given methimazole at a starting dose of 30 mg daily, while ophthalmopathy patients were given high-dose intravenous methylprednisolone. An independent validation cohort comprised 18 to 20 hyperthyroidism patients and about 16 patients who later progressed from hyperthyroidism to ophthalmopathy. The study used signatures of the TCR beta repertoire to tell Graves' ophthalmopathy apart from Graves' hyperthyroidism and to predict which patients would progress to ophthalmopathy. Study-wide findings and limitations: No statistical method was used to set the sample size in advance, and the investigators knew which group each participant was assigned to. In validation, the model predicted ophthalmopathy progression with nearly 71% sensitivity and about 73% specificity; about a dozen predicted patients were CT-confirmed with GO in a median of about 7.1 months. Ophthalmopathy was separated from stable hyperthyroidism by the 13-signature model with roughly 88% sensitivity and less than 82% specificity in cross-validation and with 80%/75% in the test set. Most expanded thyroid clonotypes with a frequency above 0.001 also appeared in blood, which suggests that blood repertoires may reflect the immune response in the thyroid.

The CDR3 spans 15 residues, from the cysteine through the phenylalanine. Solely the CDR3 DNA is kept, with 45 bases framed from the first base. CDR1 and CDR2, looked up from the germline V gene (reference sequence), are SGHKS and YYEKEE. The hyperthyroidism patients were 18 to 65 years old and newly diagnosed, with a disease duration of less than 2 months. Patients with other autoimmune diseases, uncontrolled infections, pregnancy or lactation were excluded from the study. Diagnosis was based on clinical symptoms, serum thyroxine, TRAb, thyroid ultrasound and orbital computed tomography. Trizol reagent was used to extract the total RNA, and its quality was then checked on an Agilent 2100 Bioanalyzer. Regarding this clonotype: No cognate antigen has been identified for it. The junction departs from the called germline gene at one end, perhaps through a read error.

TCR beta CDR3 regions were amplified from RNA transcripts for repertoire sequencing. The first round was an RT-PCR using HTBI primers with the Qiagen OneStep RT-PCR kit, and this first round was followed by a second-round multiplex PCR, then size selection and purification. Sequencing of the libraries was carried out on an Illumina HiSeq2000 in paired-end mode with 100 bp reads. Regarding the original processing steps: Reads were processed with SOAPnuke, discarding reads with adapters, uncalled bases, mean Phred below 15, or no exact constant-primer or identifier match. High-quality paired reads were merged with COPE v1.2.5. Each unique nucleotide sequence was defined as a clonotype, and clonotypes were aligned to IMGT TRB V, D and J references with MiTCR v1.1. Only V-J combinations with frequency above 0.0001 were analysed, covering over 98% of repertoires. A TCR clonal expansion and chaos score per V-J combination was defined as the ratio of F50 clonal expansion to chaos observed in the TCRdist matrix. Welch's t-statistics and random forest were used to reduce the features to about 12 V-J combinations, which were then used as input to a naive Bayes classifier. The similarity between thyroid and blood repertoires was quantified using the Morisita-Horn index. TCRdb redid the processing of the public reads, applying fastp at Q25 and MiXCR, and retained in-frame beta chains. Entries that share a CDR3 protein sequence are merged under the most common genes and DNA. The V and J calls reflect TCRdb's pipeline rather than the authors' work. The sample profile shows about 550,000 distinct CDR3 sequences; 39% of them were found once. Together, the top ten hold about 4% of the sample.

This receptor was identified in an adult man with Graves' hyperthyroidism. Here the chain combines TRBV5-5 and TRBJ2-1, and 11 junctional nucleotides match TRBD2. Sequencing was done on a sample of peripheral blood or thyroid tissue (not recorded which). The nucleotides are TGTGCCAGCAGATTGGGACTAGCGGTGGGGAATGAGCAGTTCTTC. Translated, it reads CASRLGLAVGNEQFF. When the CDR3 is completed using the reference TRBV5-5 and TRBJ2-1 genes on either side, the full variable domain is DAGVTQSPTHLIKTRGQQVTLRCSPISGHKSVSWYQQVLGQGPQFIFQYYEKEERGRGNFPDRFSARQFPNYSSELNVNALLLGDSALYLCASRLGLAVGNEQFFGPGTRLTVL.